The 16 T cell receptor beta chains reported below all come from one sample, sequenced in a study of T cells in Graves' hyperthyroidism and ophthalmopathy. Amplification targeted TCR beta CDR3 regions from RNA transcripts. First-round RT-PCR with HTBI primers amplified the TCR CDR3 region. Each CDR3 protein gets one entry after TCRdb re-called the multiplex PCR reads with MiXCR. This table has 480,000 or so distinct CDR3 sequences, roughly 45% appearing once. Sequencing input: peripheral blood or thyroid tissue (not recorded which). The receptors were sampled from an adult woman with Graves' disease, either hyperthyroidism or ophthalmopathy (not recorded which).

The sample holds a few counts of this clonotype. This rearrangement joins TRBV9 to TRBJ1-6; TRBD1 is a possible D gene (6 bases). V lost 0 bases and J lost 14, with 15 bases in between. CDR3 length equals 14 residues. Germline V gene data show CDR1 as SGDLS and CDR2 as YYNGEE. CDR3 amino acids: CASSVEDGGRSLHF. Here the CDR3 DNA reads TGTGCCAGCAGCGTAGAGGACGGGGGCAGATCCCTCCACTTT.

The chain recombines TRBV7-2 with TRBJ1-5; D unresolved. V was pared by 0 bases and J by 3 bases, with 9 bases between. The CDR3 is 15 residues long. The germline V gene encodes CDR1 SGHTA and CDR2 FQGNSA. DNA for the CDR3: TGTGCCAGCAGCTTAGCCGGCGGTGTCAATCAGCCCCAGCATTTT. Encoded protein: CASSLAGGVNQPQHF.

This chain uses TRBV29-1 with TRBJ2-5, with D possibly TRBD2 on 5 matching bases. This CDR3 spans 11 amino acids. The V gene's germline CDR1 is SQVTM and CDR2 ANQGSEA. The CDR3 DNA reads as TGCAGTTACCTCCGGGGAGAGACCCAGTACTTC. Residues: CSYLRGETQYF. Full variable domain (rest looked up from reference TRBV29-1 and TRBJ2-5): SAVISQKPSRDICQRGTSLTIQCQVDSQVTMMFWYRQQPGQSLTLIATANQGSEATYESGFVIDKFPISRPNLTFSTLTVSNMSPEDSSIYLCSYLRGETQYFGPGTRLLVL.

This chain links TRBV9 with TRBJ1-2, with D unclear. Trimming took 0 bases from V and 7 from J, leaving 16 bases between them. The V gene's germline CDR1 is SGDLS and CDR2 YYNGEE. The length of the CDR3 is 15 residues. The CDR3 reads CASSVDVEGGSGYTF. The CDR3 DNA reads as TGTGCCAGCAGCGTAGACGTGGAGGGAGGCTCTGGCTACACCTTC.

This clonotype was detected many times. The chain recombines TRBV20-1 with TRBJ2-7, with 7 bases identical to TRBD1. The V gene end was trimmed by 0 bases and the J gene end by 5 bases; junction bases not matched to a gene: 7. The CDR3 consists of 14 residues. CDR1 DFQATT and CDR2 SNEGSKA come from the germline V gene (reference sequence). The CDR3 DNA reads as TGCAGTGCTAGAGATAACAGGGGTAGCGACGAGCAGTACTTC. This encodes CSARDNRGSDEQYF.

The V and J genes are TRBV7-9 and TRBJ2-5, with 8 bases lining up with TRBD2. Germline V gene sequence: CDR1 SEHNR, CDR2 FQNEAQ (reference sequence). J was trimmed by 11 bases and V by 4 bases; bases with no gene match: 12. The CDR3 has 14 residues. The CDR3 sequence: CASSSGLALGEQYF. DNA of the CDR3: TGTGCCAGCAGCTCAGGACTAGCCCTGGGGGAGCAGTACTTC.

The chain recombines TRBV7-2 with TRBJ2-5, with D tentatively TRBD1 (5 bases). This CDR3 has 17 amino acids. CDR1 and CDR2 (germline): SGHTA, FQGNSA. Between the trimmed V and J ends, which lost 4 bases and 4 bases, there was a span of 22 bases. CDR3 nucleotides: TGTGCCAGCAGCTCCTTTACCCCCCAATGGCAGGGAGAGACCCAGTACTTC. Translated, it gives CASSSFTPQWQGETQYF.

This clonotype was detected ten times or more. V and J are TRBV20-1 and TRBJ2-7, with TRBD1 matching over 10 bases. CDR3 length: 14 residues. Looked up from germline, CDR1 is DFQATT and CDR2 is SNEGSKA (reference sequence). After removal of 3 bases from V and 2 bases from J, the junction contained 4 bases not matched to a gene. The CDR3 is CSARGTGATYEQYF. The CDR3 DNA is TGCAGTGCTAGGGGGACAGGGGCCACCTACGAGCAGTACTTC.

This clonotype has at least ten counts. Here the CDR3 reads CASSFGSPYEQYF. CDR3 DNA sequence: TGTGCCAGCAGTTTTGGGAGTCCCTACGAGCAGTACTTC. The rearrangement links TRBV12-3 or TRBV12-4 to TRBJ2-7; perhaps TRBD2 as D (5 bases). This CDR3 spans 13 amino acids. Deletions cut 3 bases from V and 2 bases from J, with 8 bases between.

The CDR3 DNA follows: TGTGCCAGCAGCTTAAGCGTGTCGAACACCGGGGAGCTGTTTTTT. It translates to CASSLSVSNTGELFF. The chain is built from TRBV7-3 and TRBJ2-2; D is unresolved. Germline V gives CDR1 SGHTA, CDR2 FQGTGA. Deletions cut 1 base from V and 0 bases from J, with 6 bases between. The CDR3 is 15 amino acids.

The chain employs TRBV29-1 and TRBJ1-2; D is undetermined. V lost 2 bases and J lost 3, with 7 bases in between. The CDR3 spans 12 residues. Germline V gene sequence: CDR1 SQVTM, CDR2 ANQGSEA. In DNA, the CDR3 is TGCAGCGTTGAACGTACGGACTATGGCTACACCTTC. Its translation is CSVERTDYGYTF.

This clonotype has only a few counts. The chain recombines TRBV10-3 with TRBJ2-7; no clear D gene. Germline V gives CDR1 ENHRY, CDR2 SYGVKD. This CDR3 is 15 amino acids long. Between the trimmed V and J ends, which lost 10 bases and 3 bases, there was a span of 22 bases. The CDR3 loop reads CASSVGGRFIYEQYF. CDR3 nucleotide sequence: TGTGCCAGCAGCGTAGGTGGGCGCTTTATCTACGAGCAGTACTTC.

This clonotype came up a few times. The rearrangement uses TRBV12-3 or TRBV12-4 and TRBJ1-1, with TRBD1 matching 9 bases. Trimming cost V 6 bases and J 4 bases; bases outside gene matches: 6. CDR3 length: 14 residues. CDR3 amino acids: CASSRDRAFTEAFF. The DNA for the CDR3 is TGTGCCAGCAGCCGGGACAGGGCCTTCACTGAAGCTTTCTTT.

This clonotype was seen at least ten times. The gene calls are TRBV5-1 and TRBJ2-5; D remains unclear. Per the germline V gene, CDR1 is SGHRS and CDR2 is YFSETQ. V was pared by 1 base and J by 6 bases, with 13 bases between. The CDR3 covers 14 residues. CDR3 nucleotides: TGCGCCAGCAGCTTGCTTATTGGGGAAAAGACCCAGTACTTC. Translated: CASSLLIGEKTQYF. Drawing the rest from reference TRBV5-1 and TRBJ2-5, the complete variable domain is KAGVTQTPRYLIKTRGQQVTLSCSPISGHRSVSWYQQTPGQGLQFLFEYFSETQRNKGNFPGRFSGRQFSNSRSEMNVSTLELGDSALYLCASSLLIGEKTQYFGPGTRLLVL.

This clonotype was found many times. The chain joins TRBV7-9 to TRBJ1-1; no reliable D call. Germline V lookup: CDR1 SEHNR, CDR2 FQNEAQ (reference sequence). CDR3 length: 12 residues. The V end was cut by 4 bases, the J end by 7 bases, with 10 bases between. CDR3 sequence reads: CASSSRGREAFF. The CDR3 DNA follows: TGTGCCAGCAGCTCCCGGGGTCGTGAAGCTTTCTTT.

This clonotype was observed once. The limits of the CDR3 on the DNA are not certain, so only TCRdb's listed CDR3 is given. The chain links TRBV7-9 to TRBJ2-3; the DNA was not used to check the table's D call, TRBD1. CDR1 and CDR2 from the germline V gene are SEHNR and FQNEAQ (reference sequence). The CDR3 sequence runs 22 residues, both termini included. This chain's CDR3 is CASSPPSGSYEQYFGPGDTQYF.